This T cell receptor beta chain was observed in a study of T cell responses to AZD1222 COVID-19 vaccine. Study context: Second-dose groups at about 4 or about 12 weeks were pooled.

Sequencing was performed with immunoSEQ multiplex PCR; in TCRdb, only in-frame clones are kept and a portion is missing. The profile shows around 84,000 clones, around 89% of them singletons. Study observations and caveats: Nearly half of the spike-specific TCRs reportedly recognize variant regions that carry no mutations. There were mostly white British donors and more females than males, and clonal diversity was possibly underestimated. Breadth and depth of Spike-specific TCRs rose after two AZD1222 doses.

Note on this clone: Its antigen is still unknown.

The sequenced sample was peripheral blood, obtained on day 0 of AZD1222 vaccination. This TCR came from an adult in good health.

The CDR3 spells CAWSRQGPDTQYF. DNA of the CDR3: TGTGCCTGGAGTCGGCAGGGGCCAGATACGCAGTATTTT. The chain is built from TRBV30 and TRBJ2-3; a weak D match, TRBD1 (6 bases). The germline V and J ends were trimmed by 2 bases and 4 bases, with 10 bases remaining between them. Germline assignment: CDR1 GTSNPN and CDR2 SVGIG (reference sequence). The CDR3 contains 13 residues.